A selection of T cell receptor beta chains follows, all from one sample in a study of read filtering for tumor transcriptome and immune sequencing. TCRdb re-analysed the reads in MiXCR, keeping a single row per CDR3 protein. The table records under 7,000 distinct CDR3 sequences, 20% to 25% of them present only once. Input material: a population of CD138-negative cells sorted from bone marrow. These receptors came from a donor aged 40 or older with multiple myeloma. The CDR3 runs from the conserved cysteine through the conserved F or W. The D gene is left open where the match is weak. Clone size is not always given. Where it is, it says once, few, many or a class for expanded clones.

j_call v_call clone_size d_call cdr3_nt cdr3_aa
TRBJ2-7 TRBV20-1 medium-sized NA TGCAGTGGGAGGTCGGTTGGTAGGATAGTACCCTACGAGCAGTACTTC CSGRSVGRIVPYEQYF
TRBJ2-5 TRBV4-1 many NA TGCGCCAGCAGCCAGACCGTAAGCGAAGAGACCCAGTACTTC CASSQTVSEETQYF
TRBJ1-1 TRBV27 medium-sized TRBD1 TGTGCCAGCAGTGGGGGGGACAGGGGCGGCACTGAAGCTTTCTTT CASSGGDRGGTEAFF
TRBJ2-2 TRBV30 NA NA TGTGCCTGGAGTGGGTTCCGGGAAGGACTCGGGGAGCTGTTTTTT CAWSGFREGLGELFF
TRBJ2-7 TRBV11-2 many NA TGTGCCAGCAGCTCGGAGGGGGTCCGATACGAGCAGTACTTC CASSSEGVRYEQYF
TRBJ2-3 TRBV7-6 NA NA TGTGCCAGCAGCCCAATGGTACCGTCTAGCACAGATACGCAGTATTTT CASSPMVPSSTDTQYF
TRBJ1-5 TRBV5-1 many NA TGCGCCAGCAGCTCCGACGGGAATAATCAGCCCCAGCATTTT CASSSDGNNQPQHF
TRBJ1-3 TRBV20-1 once NA TGCAGTGTACCGTCGGGTGCTGGAAACACCATATATTTT CSVPSGAGNTIYF
TRBJ2-7 TRBV20-1 NA NA TGCAGGGCTAGAACCCACGAGCAGTACTTC CRARTHEQYF
TRBJ2-1 TRBV20-1 NA TRBD2 TGCAGTGCGATTCAAGCGGGGGGTTACCGTGAGCAGTTCTTC CSAIQAGGYREQFF
TRBJ2-5 TRBV21-1 NA NA TGTGCCAGCAGCCCCCCTCCAGGAAGCCGGATCCAAGAGACCCAGTACTTC CASSPPPGSRIQETQYF
TRBJ1-3 TRBV7-9 NA NA TGTGCCAGCAGCCCCGGTAGGGGATCCGAGAGCTCTGGAAACACCATATATTTT CASSPGRGSESSGNTIYF
TRBJ2-2 TRBV9 medium-sized NA TGTGCCAGCAGCGTAGTTGGGAACACCGGGGAGCTGTTTTTT CASSVVGNTGELFF
TRBJ1-1 TRBV20-1 many NA TGCAGTGTCTTCGGGGACACTGAAGCTTTCTTT CSVFGDTEAFF
TRBJ2-4 TRBV6-1 many TRBD2 TGTGCCAGCAGTGCGCAGGGCGGGGGTGACATTCAGTACTTC CASSAQGGGDIQYF
TRBJ2-7 TRBV19 many TRBD1 TGTGCCAGGGGGGACAGGGACAACTACGAGCAGTACTTC CARGDRDNYEQYF
TRBJ2-2 TRBV27 few TRBD2 TGTGCCAGCAGTGGGTATGGGACTAGCGGGAGCTGGGGCACCGGGGAGCTGTTTTTT CASSGYGTSGSWGTGELFF
TRBJ1-6 TRBV15 medium-sized NA TGTGCCACCGCGCCCTTAAGGGGGATATTTTCACCCCTCCACTTT CATAPLRGIFSPLHF
TRBJ1-1 TRBV29-1 many NA TGCAGCTCCAATCAGGTACAGGGCCACACTGAAGCTTTCTTT CSSNQVQGHTEAFF
TRBJ1-5 TRBV20-1 many TRBD1 TGCAGTGCTAGAACAACCGGACAGGGGGCTTATCAGCCCCAGCATTTT CSARTTGQGAYQPQHF
TRBJ2-1 TRBV24-1 medium-sized NA TGTGCCACCAGTGACGCCCTGGGGGGACACAATGAGCAGTTCTTC CATSDALGGHNEQFF
TRBJ1-4 TRBV20-1 many NA TGCAGTGCTAGAGGTGGGGACATCTCAACTAATGAAAAACTGTTTTTT CSARGGDISTNEKLFF
TRBJ2-1 TRBV3-1 NA NA TGTGCCAGCACGCTCTGGGGAGGAACACACAATGAGCGGTTCTTC CASTLWGGTHNERFF
TRBJ1-5 TRBV5-1 many NA TGCGCCAGCAGCCCGGGGACCGCAAATCAGCCCCAGCATTTT CASSPGTANQPQHF
TRBJ2-7 TRBV25-1 many NA TGTGCCAGCAGCCTCATACAGGGCTACGAGCAGTACTTC CASSLIQGYEQYF
TRBJ2-7 TRBV19 many NA TGTGCCAGTAGTACCCGACTAGTCGGCCCCTACGAGCAGTACTTC CASSTRLVGPYEQYF
TRBJ1-1 TRBV4-1 medium-sized NA TGCGCCAGCATCCCGTCGACTGCTAGTAACACTGAAGCTTTCTTT CASIPSTASNTEAFF
TRBJ2-2 TRBV24-1 NA NA TGTGCCACCAGTGAGACTGGACGCGCCCGGACGTTCCAGAACACCGGGGAGCTGTTTTTT CATSETGRARTFQNTGELFF
TRBJ2-3 TRBV5-1 medium-sized NA TGCGCCAGCAGCTTGCAGGGGACGGGCCCAGATACGCAGTATTTT CASSLQGTGPDTQYF
TRBJ2-3 TRBV20-1 many NA TGCAGTGCTAGAGCTTACAACCAGGATACGCAGTATTTT CSARAYNQDTQYF
TRBJ2-1 TRBV2 large NA TGTGCCAGCAGTGTAGTACCTGACTATGAGCAGTTCTTC CASSVVPDYEQFF
TRBJ2-1 TRBV6-1 medium-sized NA TGTGCCAGCAGTGGACAGGCTTGGCTCTCGGATGAGCAGTTCTTC CASSGQAWLSDEQFF
TRBJ2-7 TRBV6-5 NA NA TGTGCCAGCAGTTATGTTAGGGGGTCGTACGAGCAGTACTTC CASSYVRGSYEQYF
TRBJ2-1 TRBV6-2/TRBV6-3 NA TRBD2 TGTGCCAGCAGATGGACTAGTTCTAATGAGCAGTTCTTC CASRWTSSNEQFF
TRBJ2-3 TRBV7-2 many NA TGTGCCAGCAGGGCGATAGAGGATACGCAGTATTTT CASRAIEDTQYF
TRBJ2-3 TRBV29-1 medium-sized NA TGCAGCGTTGGTGAGGGTTCCACAGATACGCAGTATTTT CSVGEGSTDTQYF
TRBJ2-4 TRBV28 NA NA TGTGCCAGCGTTTCCCTGGACAAAAACATTCAGTACTTC CASVSLDKNIQYF
TRBJ2-7 TRBV29-1 NA TRBD2 TGCAGCGCCTCCCAGGGAATTGGTGGCGGGAGCTCCTACGAGCAGTACTTT CSASQGIGGGSSYEQYF
TRBJ2-1 TRBV30 many NA TGTGCCTGGAGTGTACTCGGTGGCGGGTCCTACAATGAGCAGTTCTTC CAWSVLGGGSYNEQFF
TRBJ2-2 TRBV19 once NA TGTGCCAGTTGGATACTATCGGCCGCGAACACCGGTGAGCTGTTTTTT CASWILSAANTGELFF
TRBJ2-1 TRBV7-2 medium-sized TRBD1 TGTGCCAGCAGCCGGGGACAGGGAATCTACAATGAGCAGTTCTTC CASSRGQGIYNEQFF
TRBJ2-3 TRBV11-2 many NA TGTGCCAGCAGCCCAGGGGCTAGGGGGAACACAGATACGCAGTATTTT CASSPGARGNTDTQYF
TRBJ2-7 TRBV12-3/TRBV12-4 NA NA TGTACCAGCAGGGACCGAGGTGGCGAGCAGTACTTC CTSRDRGGEQYF